The rows below give T cell receptor beta chains drawn from one sample of a study of blood T cells in healthy people across ages. TCRdb re-called the 5' RACE reads with MiXCR, one entry per CDR3 protein. This table holds fewer than 900,000 distinct CDR3 sequences, approximately 35% found once. Sequencing used blood. These receptors all come from a man younger than 35 in good health. Each CDR3 is given with its conserved first and last residue. The D gene is left open where the match is weak. Clone size appears in some rows only: once, few, many, or a class for an expanded clone.

clone_size,j_call,d_call,v_call,cdr3_aa,cdr3_nt
.,TRBJ1-1,.,TRBV7-2,CASSVGRGTEAFF,TGTGCCAGCAGCGTAGGGAGGGGAACTGAAGCTTTCTTT
.,TRBJ2-7,.,TRBV12-3/TRBV12-4,CASSNEQVNEQYF,TGTGCCAGCAGTAATGAACAGGTGAATGAGCAGTACTTC
.,TRBJ1-1,.,TRBV4-1,CASSQGMNAEAFF,TGCGCCAGCAGCCAGGGGATGAACGCTGAAGCTTTCTTT
many,TRBJ2-1,.,TRBV10-3,CAISLDPLDEQFF,TGTGCCATCAGCCTTGACCCCCTCGATGAGCAGTTCTTC
.,TRBJ2-5,.,TRBV18,CASSPQFQETQYF,TGTGCCAGCTCACCCCAGTTTCAAGAGACCCAGTACTTC
few,TRBJ2-1,TRBD2,TRBV20-1,CSARGTSGGANEQFF,TGCAGTGCTAGAGGGACTAGCGGGGGGGCAAATGAGCAGTTCTTC
.,TRBJ2-3,TRBD1,TRBV7-2,CASSPQTGVTDTQYF,TGTGCCAGCAGCCCCCAGACAGGGGTCACAGATACGCAGTATTTT
.,TRBJ1-1,.,TRBV7-2,CASNRVGTEAFF,TGTGCCAGCAACCGGGTGGGCACTGAAGCTTTCTTT
few,TRBJ2-5,TRBD1,TRBV4-3,CASKREQGEETQYF,TGCGCCAGCAAGAGGGAACAGGGGGAAGAGACCCAGTACTTC
.,TRBJ2-7,TRBD2,TRBV3-1,CASSPTGGPGEQYF,TGTGCCAGCAGCCCGACGGGAGGGCCGGGTGAGCAGTACTTC
.,TRBJ2-1,TRBD1,TRBV5-1,CASREAGGGNEQFF,TGCGCCAGCAGGGAGGCAGGGGGTGGCAATGAGCAGTTCTTC
.,TRBJ1-6,.,TRBV6-5,CASSYTERPGGIESPLHF,TGTGCCAGCAGTTACACCGAACGCCCAGGTGGCATAGAATCACCCCTCCACTTT
.,TRBJ2-5,.,TRBV6-2/TRBV6-3,CASYPGLLGGGHQETQYF,TGTGCCAGTTACCCAGGACTATTAGGGGGGGGCCACCAAGAGACCCAGTACTTC
.,TRBJ2-7,TRBD1,TRBV29-1,CSVRDRGAWQYF,TGCAGCGTGAGGGACAGGGGGGCATGGCAGTACTTC
few,TRBJ2-7,TRBD2,TRBV2,CASSELAGRSYEQYF,TGTGCCAGCAGTGAACTAGCGGGGAGATCCTACGAGCAGTACTTC
few,TRBJ1-2,.,TRBV28,CASSFRQVVGGYTF,TGTGCCAGCAGTTTCAGACAGGTGGTTGGGGGCTACACCTTC
few,TRBJ1-5,.,TRBV19,CASSAGDSNQPQHF,TGTGCCAGTAGCGCCGGGGATAGCAATCAGCCCCAGCATTTT
.,TRBJ1-2,TRBD1,TRBV2,CASSSRLLGQGASGYTF,TGTGCCAGCAGTTCTCGCCTCTTAGGACAGGGGGCGTCTGGCTACACCTTC
.,TRBJ2-3,TRBD1,TRBV19,CASSIAWTGAQDTQYF,TGTGCCAGTAGTATAGCTTGGACAGGGGCTCAAGATACGCAGTATTTT
once,TRBJ2-7,.,TRBV6-4,CASSDSKGPEQYF,TGTGCCAGCAGTGACTCGAAAGGGCCCGAGCAGTACTTC
.,TRBJ2-7,.,TRBV18,CASSPTDEFYEQYF,TGTGCCAGCTCACCAACGGACGAGTTTTACGAGCAGTACTTC
many,TRBJ2-3,.,TRBV7-2,CASSLGGALADTQYF,TGTGCCAGCAGCTTAGGCGGGGCCCTCGCAGATACGCAGTATTTT
many,TRBJ2-1,TRBD1,TRBV18,CASSPGQGVHNEQFF,TGTGCCAGCTCACCCGGACAGGGGGTCCACAATGAGCAGTTCTTC
few,TRBJ2-5,TRBD1,TRBV12-3/TRBV12-4,CASSPRTGDGETQYF,TGTGCCAGCAGTCCCCGGACAGGGGACGGAGAGACCCAGTACTTC
few,TRBJ2-2,.,TRBV28,CASSLSFGRPNTGELFF,TGTGCCAGCAGTTTAAGTTTCGGACGCCCGAACACCGGGGAGCTGTTTTTT
few,TRBJ1-6,TRBD1,TRBV28,CASSLPSGGGTISVRYNSPLHF,TGTGCCAGCAGTTTACCCTCAGGGGGGGGCACGATATCCGTCCGATATAATTCACCCCTCCACTTT
.,TRBJ1-2,.,TRBV20-1,CSARDSSEGYTF,TGCAGTGCTAGAGATTCGTCGGAGGGCTACACCTTC
.,TRBJ1-3,.,TRBV6-5,CASSYSSPSGNTIYF,TGTGCCAGCAGTTACTCGAGTCCCTCTGGAAACACCATATATTTT
many,TRBJ2-1,TRBD2,TRBV9,CASSVGNSGGANEQFF,TGTGCCAGCAGCGTAGGGAATAGCGGGGGGGCTAATGAGCAGTTCTTC
.,TRBJ2-5,TRBD1,TRBV7-2,CASSSGTANRVQYF,TGTGCCAGCAGCTCCGGGACAGCCAACCGAGTGCAGTACTTC
once,TRBJ1-5,.,TRBV6-6,CASSYTQHSNQPQHF,TGTGCCAGCAGTTACACCCAGCACAGCAATCAGCCCCAGCATTTT
.,TRBJ2-5,TRBD2,TRBV29-1,CSVGTSGGVETQYF,TGCAGCGTTGGGACTAGCGGGGGGGTAGAGACCCAGTACTTC
.,TRBJ2-1,.,TRBV6-2/TRBV6-3,CASSYGDNEQFF,TGTGCCAGCAGTTACGGTGACAATGAGCAGTTCTTC
.,TRBJ2-1,.,TRBV10-3,CAISRRFSKSSYNEQFF,TGTGCCATCAGTCGAAGATTTAGCAAAAGCTCCTACAATGAGCAGTTCTTC
.,TRBJ1-1,.,TRBV20-1,CSARDLLNTEAFF,TGCAGTGCTAGAGATCTCCTGAACACTGAAGCTTTCTTT
many,TRBJ2-1,TRBD1,TRBV12-3/TRBV12-4,CASSKTGPRNEQFF,TGTGCCAGCAGTAAGACAGGGCCCCGCAATGAGCAGTTCTTC
many,TRBJ2-5,.,TRBV7-2,CASSLVLGETQYF,TGTGCCAGCAGCTTAGTGTTGGGAGAGACCCAGTACTTC
few,TRBJ2-5,.,TRBV20-1,CSASTRTQYF,TGCAGTGCTAGTACTCGGACCCAGTACTTC
.,TRBJ2-1,.,TRBV30,CAWSVTGGRYNEQFF,TGTGCCTGGAGTGTAACGGGGGGCCGCTACAATGAGCAGTTCTTC
.,TRBJ1-6,TRBD1,TRBV5-1,CASSLGTGENNSPLHF,TGCGCCAGCAGCTTGGGGACAGGGGAAAATAATTCACCCCTCCACTTT
few,TRBJ2-1,.,TRBV6-2/TRBV6-3,CASSYSEGGEQFF,TGTGCCAGCAGTTACTCGGAGGGGGGTGAGCAGTTCTTC
once,TRBJ1-6,.,TRBV7-2,CASSPGYSPPHF,TGTGCCAGCAGCCCCGGATATTCACCCCCCCACTTT
.,TRBJ2-3,.,TRBV10-3,CAISDPGTQLSTDTQYF,TGTGCCATCAGTGACCCCGGGACACAACTTAGCACAGATACGCAGTATTTT
.,TRBJ1-2,.,TRBV4-3,CASSQEKVGVGGYTF,TGCGCCAGCAGCCAAGAAAAAGTGGGGGTCGGAGGCTACACCTTC
many,TRBJ1-2,.,TRBV2,CASTDSENYGYTF,TGTGCCAGCACAGACAGCGAAAACTATGGCTACACCTTC
.,TRBJ2-2,.,TRBV7-2,CASSLTSIRSGELFF,TGTGCCAGCAGCTTAACATCGATTAGATCCGGGGAGCTGTTTTTT
few,TRBJ1-5,.,TRBV7-2,CASSHYSGKRNQPQHF,TGTGCCAGCAGCCACTACTCCGGGAAGAGAAATCAGCCCCAGCATTTT
few,TRBJ2-5,.,TRBV5-1,CASSARAGRFPYNEQYF,TGCGCCAGCAGCGCACGAGCGGGCCGTTTTCCCTACAATGAGCAGTACTTC
.,TRBJ2-5,.,TRBV10-3,CAISDYRLSETQYF,TGTGCCATCAGTGATTATAGGTTGTCGGAGACCCAGTACTTC
few,TRBJ2-7,TRBD2,TRBV20-1,CSAREGVLLSGGSYEQYF,TGCAGTGCTAGAGAGGGGGTCCTGCTTAGCGGGGGAAGCTACGAGCAGTACTTC
.,TRBJ1-1,.,TRBV12-3/TRBV12-4,CASSLGGGGSTEAFF,TGTGCCAGCAGTCTCGGGGGAGGGGGAAGCACTGAAGCTTTCTTT
few,TRBJ1-2,.,TRBV7-2,CASSPMGRMDGYTF,TGTGCCAGCAGCCCGATGGGGCGGATGGATGGCTACACCTTC
.,TRBJ2-5,.,TRBV29-1,CSVGDTNENEQYF,TGCAGCGTGGGGGACACCAACGAGAATGAGCAGTACTTC
few,TRBJ2-5,TRBD2,TRBV5-1,CASSPGLDEGETQYF,TGCGCCAGCAGCCCCGGACTAGACGAGGGTGAGACCCAGTACTTC
.,TRBJ1-5,.,TRBV28,CASSLGLGHQPQHF,TGTGCCAGCAGTTTAGGGTTAGGCCATCAGCCCCAGCATTTT